This T cell receptor beta chain was sequenced in a study of blood T cell repertoires in COVID-19. Overall study: Some COVID-19 samples were acute and others convalescent; all came from the United States, Italy and Spain.

Original methodology: Using reference gene primer amplification, nucleated cell counts were estimated. The table came from immunoSEQ multiplex PCR; TCRdb's copy has only in-frame clones and leaves some out. The DNA was the basis for D and trimming; V, J and clone size are from that table. The sample lists 300,000 to 350,000 clones, 80% to 90% seen once, with roughly 4.2% in the top ten. Participants spanned ages about 18 to 90 years and resided in some 22 US areas. Cohort placement rested on clinical history that participants reported themselves. Sequenced: PBMCs or T cells enriched from blood (not recorded which). This receptor was taken from a woman aged 40 to 50 with acute COVID-19.

The CDR3 here is CASSTRTGMNTDTQYF. CDR3 bases: TGTGCCAGCAGTACACGGACAGGGATGAACACAGATACGCAGTATTTT. V is TRBV27 and J is TRBJ2-3; 8 nucleotides agree with TRBD1. V was pared by 5 bases and J by 2 bases, with 9 bases of the junction left unmatched. The CDR3 runs 16 residues. In germline, CDR1 is MNHEY, CDR2 SMNVEV (reference sequence).